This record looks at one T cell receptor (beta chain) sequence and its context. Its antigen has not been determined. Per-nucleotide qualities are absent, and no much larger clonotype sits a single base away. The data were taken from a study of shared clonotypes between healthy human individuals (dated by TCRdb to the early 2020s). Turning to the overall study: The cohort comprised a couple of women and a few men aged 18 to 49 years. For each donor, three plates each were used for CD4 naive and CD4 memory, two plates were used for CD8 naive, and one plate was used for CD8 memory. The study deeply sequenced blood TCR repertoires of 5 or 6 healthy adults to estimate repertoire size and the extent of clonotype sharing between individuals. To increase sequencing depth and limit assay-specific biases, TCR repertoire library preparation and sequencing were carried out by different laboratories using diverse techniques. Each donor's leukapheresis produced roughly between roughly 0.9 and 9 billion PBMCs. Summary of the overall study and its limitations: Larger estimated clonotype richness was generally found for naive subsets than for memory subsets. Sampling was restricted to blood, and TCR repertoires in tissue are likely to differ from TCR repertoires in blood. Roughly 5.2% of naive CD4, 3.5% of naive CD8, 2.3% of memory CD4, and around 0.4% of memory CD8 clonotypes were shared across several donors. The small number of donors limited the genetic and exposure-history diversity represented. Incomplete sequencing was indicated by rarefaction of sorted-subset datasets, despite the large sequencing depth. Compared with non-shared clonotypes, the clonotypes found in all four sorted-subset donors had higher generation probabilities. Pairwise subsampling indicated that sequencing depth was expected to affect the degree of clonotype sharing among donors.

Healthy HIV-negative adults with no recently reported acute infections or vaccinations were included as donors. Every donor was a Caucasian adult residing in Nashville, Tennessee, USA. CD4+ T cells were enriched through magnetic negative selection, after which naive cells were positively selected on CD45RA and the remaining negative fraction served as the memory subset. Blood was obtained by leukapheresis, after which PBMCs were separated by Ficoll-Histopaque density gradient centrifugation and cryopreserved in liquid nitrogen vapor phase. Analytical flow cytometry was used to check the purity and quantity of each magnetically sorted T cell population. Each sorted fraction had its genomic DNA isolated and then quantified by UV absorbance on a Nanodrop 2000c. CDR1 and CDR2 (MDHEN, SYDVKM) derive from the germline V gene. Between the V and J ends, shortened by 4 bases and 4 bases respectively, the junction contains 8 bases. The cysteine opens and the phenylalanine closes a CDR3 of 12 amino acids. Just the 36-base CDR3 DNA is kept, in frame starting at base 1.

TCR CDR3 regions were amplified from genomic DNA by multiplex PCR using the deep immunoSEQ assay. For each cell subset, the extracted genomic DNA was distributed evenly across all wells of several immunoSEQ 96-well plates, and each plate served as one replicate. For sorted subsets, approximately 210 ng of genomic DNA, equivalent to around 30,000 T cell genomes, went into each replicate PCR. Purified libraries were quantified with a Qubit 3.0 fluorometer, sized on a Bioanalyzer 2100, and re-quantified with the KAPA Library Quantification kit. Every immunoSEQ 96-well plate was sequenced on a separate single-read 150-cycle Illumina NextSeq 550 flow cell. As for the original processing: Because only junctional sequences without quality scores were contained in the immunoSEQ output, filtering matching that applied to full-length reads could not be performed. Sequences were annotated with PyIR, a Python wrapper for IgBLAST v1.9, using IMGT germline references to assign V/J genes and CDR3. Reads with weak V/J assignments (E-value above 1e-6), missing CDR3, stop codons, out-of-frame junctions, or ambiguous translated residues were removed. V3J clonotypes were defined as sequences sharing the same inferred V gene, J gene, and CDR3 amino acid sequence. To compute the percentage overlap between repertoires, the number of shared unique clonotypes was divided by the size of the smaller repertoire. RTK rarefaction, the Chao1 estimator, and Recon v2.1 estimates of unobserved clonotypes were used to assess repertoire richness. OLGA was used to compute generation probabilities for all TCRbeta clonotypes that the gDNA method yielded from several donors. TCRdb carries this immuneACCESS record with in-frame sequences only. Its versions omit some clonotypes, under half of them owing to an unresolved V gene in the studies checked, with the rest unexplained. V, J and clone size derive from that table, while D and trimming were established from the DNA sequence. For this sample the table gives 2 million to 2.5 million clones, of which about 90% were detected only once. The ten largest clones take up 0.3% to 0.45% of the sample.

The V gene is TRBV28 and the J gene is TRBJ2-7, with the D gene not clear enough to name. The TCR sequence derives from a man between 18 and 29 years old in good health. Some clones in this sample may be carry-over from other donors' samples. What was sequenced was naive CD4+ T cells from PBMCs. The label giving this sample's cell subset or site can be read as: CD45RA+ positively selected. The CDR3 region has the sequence CASSSYGYEQYF. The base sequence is TGTGCCAGCAGTTCGTACGGATACGAGCAGTACTTC.